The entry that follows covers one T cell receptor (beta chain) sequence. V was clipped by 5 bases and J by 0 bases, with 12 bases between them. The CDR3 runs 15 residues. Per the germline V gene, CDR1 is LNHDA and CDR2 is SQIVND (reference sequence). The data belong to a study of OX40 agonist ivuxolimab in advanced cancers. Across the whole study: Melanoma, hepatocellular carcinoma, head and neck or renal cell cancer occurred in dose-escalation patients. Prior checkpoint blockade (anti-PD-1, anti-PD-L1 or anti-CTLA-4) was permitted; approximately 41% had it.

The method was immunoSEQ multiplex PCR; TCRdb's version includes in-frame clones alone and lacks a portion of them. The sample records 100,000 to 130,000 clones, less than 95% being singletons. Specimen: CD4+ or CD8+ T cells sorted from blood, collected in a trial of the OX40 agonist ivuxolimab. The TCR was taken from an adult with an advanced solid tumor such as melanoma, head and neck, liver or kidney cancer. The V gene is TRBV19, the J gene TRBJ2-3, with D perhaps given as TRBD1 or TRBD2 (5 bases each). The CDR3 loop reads CASSSPGRSTDTQYF. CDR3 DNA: TGTGCCAGTAGTTCGCCGGGACGGAGCACAGATACGCAGTATTTT. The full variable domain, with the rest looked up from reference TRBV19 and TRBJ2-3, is DGGITQSPKYLFRKEGQNVTLSCEQNLNHDAMYWYRQDPGQGLRLIYYSQIVNDFQKGDIAEGYSVSREKKESFPLTVTSAQKNPTAFYLCASSSPGRSTDTQYFGPGTRLTVL.